These 18 T cell receptor beta chains were all obtained from the same sample, sequenced in a study of T cells after yellow fever vaccination. TCRdb analysed the 5' RACE reads with MiXCR anew, one entry per CDR3 protein. The table lists about 230,000 distinct CDR3 sequences, less than 7.5% of them singletons. Sequencing used CD4+ T cells sorted from PBMCs, obtained on the day of the yellow fever booster vaccination. The receptor set was obtained from a man aged 30 to 45 who received the YFV17D yellow fever vaccine.

The chain recombines TRBV7-9 with TRBJ2-1; a possible D gene is TRBD2 (5 bases). The V end lost 3 bases, the J end lost 3 bases, and 15 bases lay between the germline ends. The CDR3 is 16 residues long. Germline V gene data show CDR1 as SEHNR and CDR2 as FQNEAQ (reference sequence). This chain's CDR3 is CASSFPPKRNYNEQFF. The CDR3 coding sequence is TGTGCCAGCAGCTTCCCCCCGAAGCGGAACTACAATGAGCAGTTCTTC.

This clonotype came up a few times. The J gene is TRBJ1-3, the V gene TRBV4-3; 7 bases are shared with TRBD1. V shed 0 bases and J 0 bases; nucleotides not matched to a gene: 5. The length of the CDR3 is 17 residues. Germline assignment: CDR1 LGHNA and CDR2 YSLEER. CDR3 DNA: TGCGCCAGCAGCCAAGAAGGTCCAGGGGGCTCTGGAAACACCATATATTTT. It translates to CASSQEGPGGSGNTIYF.

The gene calls are TRBV5-1 and TRBJ2-5; D unclear. The CDR3 has 14 residues. Trimming left V 0 bases short and J 3 bases short, with 9 bases between. Looked up from germline, CDR1 is SGHRS and CDR2 is YFSETQ. The CDR3 nucleotides are TGCGCCAGCAGCTTGGCAGGCGCCGAAGAGACCCAGTACTTC. This gives the protein CASSLAGAEETQYF. The full variable domain, rest sourced from reference TRBV5-1 and TRBJ2-5, is KAGVTQTPRYLIKTRGQQVTLSCSPISGHRSVSWYQQTPGQGLQFLFEYFSETQRNKGNFPGRFSGRQFSNSRSEMNVSTLELGDSALYLCASSLAGAEETQYFGPGTRLLVL.

The J gene is TRBJ1-4, the V gene TRBV29-1, with D uncertain. The CDR3 has 12 residues. V dropped 5 bases and J dropped 5 bases, with 9 bases sitting between them. CDR1 and CDR2 (germline): SQVTM, ANQGSEA. The CDR3 DNA follows: TGCAGCGTTTTCGGGCTAAATGAAAAACTGTTTTTT. The encoded protein is CSVFGLNEKLFF. The full variable domain, rest sourced from reference TRBV29-1 and TRBJ1-4, is SAVISQKPSRDICQRGTSLTIQCQVDSQVTMMFWYRQQPGQSLTLIATANQGSEATYESGFVIDKFPISRPNLTFSTLTVSNMSPEDSSIYLCSVFGLNEKLFFGSGTQLSVL.

This clonotype showed up just a few times. CDR3 nucleotides: TGCGCCAGCAGCTTGGTGGCGGGGGTAAGCAATCAGCCCCAGCATTTT. This sequence encodes CASSLVAGVSNQPQHF. The chain employs TRBV5-1 and TRBJ1-5; maybe TRBD1 (5 bases). V dropped 0 bases and J dropped 1 base, with 11 bases sitting between them. This CDR3 has 16 residues. Germline CDR1 SGHRS, CDR2 YFSETQ.

This clonotype appeared a few times. The J gene is TRBJ2-1, the V gene TRBV12-3 or TRBV12-4; a possible D gene is TRBD1 (5 bases). The CDR3 is 14 residues long. Trimming shortened V by 1 base and J by 4 bases, and 8 bases separated the two germline ends. The CDR3 DNA reads TGTGCCAGCAGTTTAGTCCAGGGTTACAATGAGCAGTTCTTC. Amino acids: CASSLVQGYNEQFF.

This clonotype was recorded many times. The chain has TRBV2 and TRBJ1-4; 9 nucleotides line up with TRBD1. J was trimmed by 6 bases and V by 6 bases; bases with no gene match: 5. Per germline, CDR1 SNHLY and CDR2 FYNNEI. The CDR3 sequence is 14 residues long. CDR3 DNA sequence: TGTGCCAGCAGAGATAGGACAGGGGATGAAAAACTGTTTTTT. Amino acids: CASRDRTGDEKLFF. The variable domain in full, completed from reference TRBV2 and TRBJ1-4, reads EPEVTQTPSHQVTQMGQEVILRCVPISNHLYFYWYRQILGQKVEFLVSFYNNEISEKSEIFDDQFSVERPDGSNFTLKIRSTKLEDSAMYFCASRDRTGDEKLFFGSGTQLSVL.

The chain joins TRBV18 to TRBJ2-7; D not resolved. CDR1 and CDR2 (germline): KGHSH, LQKENI. The CDR3 contains 12 residues. Between the trimmed V and J ends, which lost 1 base and 3 bases, there was a span of 4 bases. CDR3 DNA: TGTGCCAGCTCACCACGCCTCTACGAGCAGTACTTC. Protein product: CASSPRLYEQYF.

This clonotype has only a few counts. The chain links TRBV27 to TRBJ2-7; D ambiguous. CDR1 and CDR2 from the germline V gene are MNHEY and SMNVEV (reference sequence). V lost 3 bases and J 4 bases, leaving 13 bases between the germline ends. The CDR3 extends over 14 amino acids. CDR3 bases: TGTGCCAGCAGTTTGTCGGGTTTTGGATACGAGCAGTACTTC. Its translation is CASSLSGFGYEQYF.

This clonotype has at least ten counts. The V and J genes are TRBV24-1 and TRBJ2-4; D tentatively reads TRBD1 or TRBD2 (5 bases each). Germline V gives CDR1 KGHDR, CDR2 SFDVKD. V was shortened by 1 base and J by 2 bases, with 20 bases between the two germline ends. CDR3 length equals 19 residues. The CDR3 sequence is CATSDFSGEWDASKNIQYF. CDR3 DNA: TGTGCCACCAGTGATTTTTCCGGGGAGTGGGACGCGTCCAAAAACATTCAGTACTTC.

This sequence joins TRBV5-1 and TRBJ1-1; TRBD1 matches at 8 bases. Germline V gene lookup returns CDR1 SGHRS and CDR2 YFSETQ. V lost 0 bases to trimming and J lost 5 bases; unmatched junction nucleotides: 6. The CDR3 contains 15 residues. CDR3 nucleotides: TGCGCCAGCAGCTTGGACAGGACAGGGATTACTGAAGCTTTCTTT. This gives the protein CASSLDRTGITEAFF.

This clonotype appeared many times. The V call is TRBV10-1, the J call TRBJ2-1, with no clear D. V was pared by 0 bases and J by 7 bases, with 16 bases between. Germline lookup yields CDR1 WNHNN and CDR2 SYGVQD (reference sequence). The CDR3 consists of 16 residues. The CDR3 protein is CASSESRPDGVNEQFF. The CDR3 coding sequence is TGCGCCAGCAGTGAGTCAAGGCCTGATGGGGTGAATGAGCAGTTCTTC.

This clonotype was counted only a few times. V is TRBV19 and J is TRBJ1-5, with D hard to call. The V end lost 5 bases, the J end lost 2 bases, and 7 bases lay between the germline ends. The CDR3 has 13 residues. CDR1 is LNHDA, CDR2 SQIVND, per germline (reference sequence). In DNA, the CDR3 is TGTGCCAGTAGTCCACTTGGCAATCAGCCCCAGCATTTT. This sequence encodes CASSPLGNQPQHF.

This clonotype was recorded many times. The chain carries TRBV12-3 or TRBV12-4 and TRBJ1-4; no clear D gene. The CDR3 has 17 residues. The V and J ends lost 3 bases and 1 base respectively, with 15 bases between them. The CDR3 sequence: CASSFRRGEGTNEKLFF. The CDR3 DNA reads TGTGCCAGCAGTTTCAGACGAGGCGAGGGAACTAATGAAAAACTGTTTTTT.

This chain connects TRBV11-2 to TRBJ1-3, with no clear D. Germline CDR1 and CDR2: SGHAT and FQNNGV. The CDR3 is 17 amino acids. V lost 7 bases and J 0 bases, leaving 19 bases between the germline ends. The DNA for the CDR3 is TGTGCCAGCACCGTTTTTTCCGGTTACGGCTCTGGAAACACCATATATTTT. Amino acid sequence: CASTVFSGYGSGNTIYF.

As concerns this clonotype: Germline and junction disagree at one end, which may indicate a read error. J is TRBJ2-2 and V is TRBV28; D is possibly TRBD2 (8 bases). Germline CDR1 and CDR2: MDHEN and SYDVKM. The CDR3 sequence is 15 residues long. CDR3 bases: TGTACCAGCAGGATGAGCGGGGGACAGTCCGGGGAGCTGTTTTTT. Translation gives CTSRMSGGQSGELFF.

CDR3 loop: CSARPGQGGDTQYF. Here the CDR3 DNA reads TGCAGTGCTAGACCTGGACAGGGGGGAGATACGCAGTATTTT. The J gene is TRBJ2-3, the V gene TRBV20-1; TRBD1 matches at 10 bases. Looked up from germline, CDR1 is DFQATT and CDR2 is SNEGSKA (reference sequence). Trimming cost V 2 bases and J 5 bases; bases outside gene matches: 4. There are 14 residues in the CDR3.

This clonotype was detected a few times. The chain uses TRBV5-5 and TRBJ2-1; 7 bases fit TRBD1. CDR3 length equals 15 residues. V was pared by 4 bases and J by 6 bases, with 10 bases of the junction left unmatched. CDR1 and CDR2 from the germline V gene are SGHKS and YYEKEE (reference sequence). The CDR3 loop reads CASSANRGSANEQFF. In DNA, the CDR3 is TGTGCCAGCAGCGCGAACAGGGGATCCGCCAATGAGCAGTTCTTC.